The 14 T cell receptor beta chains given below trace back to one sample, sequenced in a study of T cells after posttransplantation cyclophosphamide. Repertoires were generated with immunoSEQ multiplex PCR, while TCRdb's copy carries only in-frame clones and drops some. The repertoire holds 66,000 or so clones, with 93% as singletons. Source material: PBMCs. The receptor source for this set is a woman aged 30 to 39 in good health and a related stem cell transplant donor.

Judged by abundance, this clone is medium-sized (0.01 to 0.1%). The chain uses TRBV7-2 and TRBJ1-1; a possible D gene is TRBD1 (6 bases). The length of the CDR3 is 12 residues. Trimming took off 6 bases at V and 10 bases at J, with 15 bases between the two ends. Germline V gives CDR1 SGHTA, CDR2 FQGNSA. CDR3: CASSTTGLGAFF. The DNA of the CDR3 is TGTGCCAGCAGTACTACAGGGCTTGGAGCTTTCTTT.

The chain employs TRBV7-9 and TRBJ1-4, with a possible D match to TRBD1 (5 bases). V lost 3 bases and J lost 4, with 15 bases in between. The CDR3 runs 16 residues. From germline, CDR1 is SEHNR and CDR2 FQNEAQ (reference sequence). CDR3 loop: CASSLGRDGRNEKLFF. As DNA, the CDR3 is TGTGCCAGCAGCTTGGGGAGGGACGGACGTAATGAAAAACTGTTTTTT. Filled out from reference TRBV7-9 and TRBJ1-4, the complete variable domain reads DTGVSQNPRHKITKRGQNVTFRCDPISEHNRLYWYRQTLGQGPEFLTYFQNEAQLEKSRLLSDRFSAERPKGSFSTLEIQRTEQGDSAMYLCASSLGRDGRNEKLFFGSGTQLSVL.

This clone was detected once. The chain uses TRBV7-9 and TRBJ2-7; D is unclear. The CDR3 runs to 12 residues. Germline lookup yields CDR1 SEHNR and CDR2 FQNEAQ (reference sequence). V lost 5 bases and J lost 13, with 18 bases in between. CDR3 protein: CASSPMAGLGYF. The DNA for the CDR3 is TGTGCCAGCAGCCCCATGGCTGGGTTGGGTTACTTC.

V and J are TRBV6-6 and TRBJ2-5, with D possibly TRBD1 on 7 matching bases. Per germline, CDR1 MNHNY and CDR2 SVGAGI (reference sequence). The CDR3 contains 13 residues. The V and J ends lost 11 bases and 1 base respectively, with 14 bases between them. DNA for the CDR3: TGTGCCGGGCAGGGGGGATCCCAAGAGACCCAGTACTTC. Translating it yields CAGQGGSQETQYF.

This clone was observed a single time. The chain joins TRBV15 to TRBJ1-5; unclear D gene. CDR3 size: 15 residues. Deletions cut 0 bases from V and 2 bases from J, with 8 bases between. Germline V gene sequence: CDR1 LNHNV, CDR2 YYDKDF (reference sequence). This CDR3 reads CATSREREGNQPQHF. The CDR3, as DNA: TGTGCCACCAGCAGAGAACGGGAAGGCAATCAGCCCCAGCATTTT. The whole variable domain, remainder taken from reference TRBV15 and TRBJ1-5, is DAMVIQNPRYQVTQFGKPVTLSCSQTLNHNVMYWYQQKSSQAPKLLFHYYDKDFNNEADTPDNFQSRRPNTSFCFLDIRSPGLGDTAMYLCATSREREGNQPQHFGDGTRLSIL.

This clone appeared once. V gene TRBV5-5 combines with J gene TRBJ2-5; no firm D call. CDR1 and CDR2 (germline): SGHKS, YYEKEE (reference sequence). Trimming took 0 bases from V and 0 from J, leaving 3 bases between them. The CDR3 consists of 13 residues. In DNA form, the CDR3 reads TGTGCCAGCAGCTTGGAGGACCAAGAGACCCAGTACTTC. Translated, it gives CASSLEDQETQYF.

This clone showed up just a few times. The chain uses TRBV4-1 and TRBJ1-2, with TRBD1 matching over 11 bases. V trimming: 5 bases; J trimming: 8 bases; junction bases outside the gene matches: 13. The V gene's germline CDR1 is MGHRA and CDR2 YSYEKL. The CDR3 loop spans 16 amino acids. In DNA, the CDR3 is TGCGCCAGCAGCGATTTTCGGACAGGGGGCCTGAGAGGCTACACCTTC. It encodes CASSDFRTGGLRGYTF.

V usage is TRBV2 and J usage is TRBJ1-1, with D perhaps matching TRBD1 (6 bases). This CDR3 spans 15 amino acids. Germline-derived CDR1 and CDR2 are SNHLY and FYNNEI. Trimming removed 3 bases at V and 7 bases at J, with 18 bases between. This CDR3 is CASSESTGRPIEAFF. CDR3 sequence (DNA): TGTGCCAGCAGTGAGTCAACAGGGAGACCCATTGAAGCTTTCTTT.

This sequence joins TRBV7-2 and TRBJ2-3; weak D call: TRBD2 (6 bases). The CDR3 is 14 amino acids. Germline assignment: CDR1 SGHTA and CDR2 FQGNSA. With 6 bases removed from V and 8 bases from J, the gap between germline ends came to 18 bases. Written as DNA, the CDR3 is TGTGCCAGCAGTCGACTAGGGGCCCCCGGTACGCAGTATTTT. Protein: CASSRLGAPGTQYF.

The CDR3 DNA sequence: TGCGCCAGCAGCCAGGCAGGGGGCAGGAGGACTGAAGCTTTCTTT. Protein product: CASSQAGGRRTEAFF. The chain links TRBV4-1 to TRBJ1-1; 8 bases match TRBD1. Trimming removed 3 bases from V and 5 bases from J; junction bases left unmatched: 8. The CDR3 totals 15 residues. The germline V gene has CDR1 MGHRA and CDR2 YSYEKL.

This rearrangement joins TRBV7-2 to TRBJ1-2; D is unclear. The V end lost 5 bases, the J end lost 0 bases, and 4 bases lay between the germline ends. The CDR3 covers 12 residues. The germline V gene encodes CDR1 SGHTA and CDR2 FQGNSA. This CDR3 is CASSRSNYGYTF. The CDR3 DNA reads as TGTGCCAGCAGCCGATCTAACTATGGCTACACCTTC.

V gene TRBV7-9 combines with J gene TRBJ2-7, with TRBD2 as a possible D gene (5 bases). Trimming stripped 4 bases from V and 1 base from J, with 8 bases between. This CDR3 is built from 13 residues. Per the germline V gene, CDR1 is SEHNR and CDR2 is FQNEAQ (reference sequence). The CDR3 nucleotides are TGTGCCAGCAGCTACCCGGGGTCCTACGAGCAGTACTTC. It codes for CASSYPGSYEQYF.

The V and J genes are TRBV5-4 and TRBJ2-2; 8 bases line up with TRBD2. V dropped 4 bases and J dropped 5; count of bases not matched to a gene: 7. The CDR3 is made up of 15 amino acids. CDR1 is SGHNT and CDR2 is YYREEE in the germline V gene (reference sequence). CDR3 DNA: TGTGCCAGCAGCCCAACCGGGGGGGGGACCGGGGAGCTGTTTTTT. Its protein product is CASSPTGGGTGELFF.

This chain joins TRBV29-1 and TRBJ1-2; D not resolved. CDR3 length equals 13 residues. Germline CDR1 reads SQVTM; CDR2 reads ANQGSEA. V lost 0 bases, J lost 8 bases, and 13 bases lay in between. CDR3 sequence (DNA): TGCAGCGTTGAAGACAGCAGGCTTGGGGGCTACACCTTC. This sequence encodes CSVEDSRLGGYTF.